Below are 18 T cell receptor beta chains sequenced from a single sample in a study of shared clonotypes between healthy human individuals. Generated by immunoSEQ multiplex PCR, the TCRdb table keeps only in-frame clones and is missing some. The data show 1.5 million to 2.5 million clones, 85% to 95% seen once. In the naive CD8 group, cells lacked CD45RO and were positively selected for CCR7, so terminally differentiated effector memory CD45RA+ cells were left out. Sequenced sample: naive CD8+ T cells sorted from blood. These receptors were collected from a young man in good health.

The chain employs TRBV7-6 and TRBJ2-3; D possibly corresponds to TRBD1 (6 bases). The CDR3 covers 13 residues. Trimming cost V 5 bases and J 6 bases, with 12 bases left between them. Germline assignment: CDR1 SGHVS and CDR2 FNYEAQ. The CDR3 DNA follows: TGTGCCAGCAGCGTTCCAGGGGACGATACGCAGTATTTT. This codes for CASSVPGDDTQYF.

Regarding this clone: The sample has other DNA sequences that encode this CDR3 too. The chain couples TRBV7-9 to TRBJ1-5; no definite D call. The CDR3 runs 11 residues. Germline V CDR1 and CDR2: SEHNR, FQNEAQ (reference sequence). Trimming removed 1 base from V and 9 bases from J, with 4 bases in between. This CDR3 reads CASSLDGPQHF. CDR3 nucleotide sequence: TGTGCCAGCAGCTTAGACGGGCCCCAGCATTTT.

A remark on this clone: The sample contains more than one DNA sequence encoding this CDR3. The rearrangement links TRBV11-2 to TRBJ2-5, with a possible D match to TRBD2 (5 bases). V gave up 3 bases and J gave up 1 base, with 6 bases separating them. The CDR3 is made up of 13 amino acids. Germline assignment: CDR1 SGHAT and CDR2 FQNNGV. The DNA for the CDR3 is TGTGCCAGCAGCTTCCGGGGCCAAGAGACCCAGTACTTC. It is translated as CASSFRGQETQYF.

This clone was counted once. Other DNA variants within this sample encode the same CDR3. V gene TRBV19 combines with J gene TRBJ2-7; D remains unclear. This CDR3 has 13 amino acids. Deletions cut 3 bases from V and 3 bases from J, with 9 bases between. Germline-derived CDR1 and CDR2 are LNHDA and SQIVND (reference sequence). CDR3 bases: TGTGCCAGTAGTATCGGACGTAGCTACGAGCAGTACTTC. This sequence encodes CASSIGRSYEQYF.

The gene calls are TRBV10-3 and TRBJ2-7, with 8 bases identical to TRBD2. The CDR3 length is 14 residues. CDR1 is ENHRY, CDR2 SYGVKD, per germline. The V gene end was trimmed by 3 bases and the J gene end by 3 bases; junction bases not matched to a gene: 4. The CDR3 DNA follows: TGTGCCATCAGTGACGGGGGGGCTCTCTACGAGCAGTACTTC. Its protein product is CAISDGGALYEQYF.

The chain has TRBV6-4 and TRBJ2-1; D gene uncertain. The germline V and J ends were trimmed by 1 base and 5 bases, with 6 bases remaining between them. The CDR3 runs 13 residues. From germline, CDR1 is MRHNA and CDR2 SNTAGT. The DNA for the CDR3 is TGTGCCAGCAGTGACTTGGCAAACAATGAGCAGTTCTTC. It yields the protein CASSDLANNEQFF.

For the CDR3, the DNA is TGTGCCAGCAGCTACCGGGACAGGGACTCTGGGGCCAACGTCCTGACTTTC. Its protein product is CASSYRDRDSGANVLTF. This chain uses TRBV7-9 with TRBJ2-6; 9 nucleotides align to TRBD1. Germline V gives CDR1 SEHNR, CDR2 FQNEAQ (reference sequence). This CDR3 has 17 amino acids. Unmatched junction bases numbered 4, after V lost 4 bases and J lost 0 bases.

This clone was observed a single time. Within the sample, other DNA sequences also encode this same CDR3. The V and J genes are TRBV5-4 and TRBJ2-7; no definite D call. The germline gives CDR1 SGHNT, CDR2 YYREEE (reference sequence). Trimming removed 0 bases at V and 0 bases at J, with 7 bases between. This CDR3 has 14 residues. The CDR3 region is CASSLERDSYEQYF. The CDR3 region has the DNA TGTGCCAGCAGCTTGGAAAGGGACTCCTACGAGCAGTACTTC.

The rearrangement links TRBV27 to TRBJ1-1, with a weak D call TRBD1 (6 bases). The germline V and J ends were trimmed by 6 bases and 7 bases, with 21 bases remaining between them. CDR3 length: 15 residues. Germline V gene sequence: CDR1 MNHEY, CDR2 SMNVEV (reference sequence). The CDR3 sequence: CASSHTGPVKFEAFF. For the CDR3, the DNA is TGTGCCAGCAGCCACACAGGGCCGGTGAAATTTGAAGCTTTCTTT.

CDR3 region: CASSYLGLQNEQYF. In DNA, the CDR3 is TGTGCCAGCAGCTATCTTGGACTACAGAACGAGCAGTACTTC. V is TRBV5-8 and J is TRBJ2-7; perhaps TRBD2 as D (6 bases). The germline gives CDR1 SGHTS, CDR2 YDEGEE. CDR3 length: 14 residues. Deletions cut 3 bases from V and 5 bases from J, with 15 bases between.

The chain links TRBV7-9 to TRBJ2-7, with D possibly matching TRBD2 (6 bases). The CDR3 extends over 14 amino acids. V was clipped by 5 bases and J by 2 bases, with 13 bases between them. Germline-derived CDR1 and CDR2 are SEHNR and FQNEAQ (reference sequence). The chain's CDR3 is CASSPRDLPYEQYF. CDR3 DNA: TGTGCCAGCAGCCCCCGGGACTTGCCCTACGAGCAGTACTTC.

The genes are TRBV10-3 and TRBJ2-7; D ambiguous. With 6 bases removed from V and 4 bases from J, the gap between germline ends came to 13 bases. This CDR3 has 13 residues. Germline loops: CDR1 ENHRY, CDR2 SYGVKD. The CDR3 here is CAISPSQGYEQYF. CDR3 nucleotides: TGTGCCATCAGCCCCTCTCAAGGGTACGAGCAGTACTTC.

DNA of the CDR3: TGCGCCAGCAGCCAAGACGGCCCTTCTAACTATGGCTACACCTTC. Encoded protein: CASSQDGPSNYGYTF. The genes are TRBV4-1 and TRBJ1-2, with D unclear. The V end lost 0 bases, the J end lost 0 bases, and 8 bases lay between the germline ends. The CDR3 runs 15 residues. The germline V gene encodes CDR1 MGHRA and CDR2 YSYEKL.

The chain is built from TRBV14 and TRBJ1-4, with unresolved D. The CDR3 loop spans 19 amino acids. V lost 0 bases, J lost 1 base, and 18 bases lay in between. CDR1 SGHDN and CDR2 FVKESK come from the germline V gene. The CDR3 sequence: CASSQDFPWTGGTNEKLFF. The CDR3, as DNA: TGTGCCAGCAGCCAAGATTTCCCCTGGACTGGAGGAACTAATGAAAAACTGTTTTTT.

V gene TRBV7-9 combines with J gene TRBJ1-3; 7 nucleotides agree with TRBD1. CDR1 and CDR2 (germline): SEHNR, FQNEAQ (reference sequence). The V and J ends lost 5 bases and 1 base, in that order; junction bases with no gene match: 8. This CDR3 spans 16 amino acids. The DNA for the CDR3 is TGTGCCAGCAGCCAAACGACAGGGCGATCTGGAAACACCATATATTTT. Amino acid sequence: CASSQTTGRSGNTIYF.

The CDR3 bases are TGTGCCAGCAGTATAGGACAGGGGGCATTTGGGGGCTACACCTTC. It encodes CASSIGQGAFGGYTF. The rearrangement links TRBV6-1 to TRBJ1-2; 11 nucleotides align to TRBD1. Germline V gene data show CDR1 as MNHNS and CDR2 as SASEGT. The CDR3 totals 15 residues. V shed 5 bases and J 8 bases; nucleotides not matched to a gene: 10.

The V and J genes are TRBV28 and TRBJ1-4; no clear D. Per germline, CDR1 MDHEN and CDR2 SYDVKM. The CDR3 spans 14 residues. Trimming left V 3 bases short and J 7 bases short, with 12 bases between. This CDR3 reads CASSLEALTEKLFF. The CDR3 region has the DNA TGTGCCAGCAGTTTGGAGGCTCTAACTGAAAAACTGTTTTTT.

Concerning this clone: Other DNA sequences within the sample encode an identical CDR3. The genes are TRBV7-9 and TRBJ2-5; D remains ambiguous. The CDR3 sequence is 12 residues long. Trimming removed 1 base at V and 5 bases at J, with 5 bases between. Germline-derived CDR1 and CDR2 are SEHNR and FQNEAQ (reference sequence). CDR3 sequence (DNA): TGTGCCAGCAGCTTAGAATGGGAGACCCAGTACTTC. Translating it yields CASSLEWETQYF.